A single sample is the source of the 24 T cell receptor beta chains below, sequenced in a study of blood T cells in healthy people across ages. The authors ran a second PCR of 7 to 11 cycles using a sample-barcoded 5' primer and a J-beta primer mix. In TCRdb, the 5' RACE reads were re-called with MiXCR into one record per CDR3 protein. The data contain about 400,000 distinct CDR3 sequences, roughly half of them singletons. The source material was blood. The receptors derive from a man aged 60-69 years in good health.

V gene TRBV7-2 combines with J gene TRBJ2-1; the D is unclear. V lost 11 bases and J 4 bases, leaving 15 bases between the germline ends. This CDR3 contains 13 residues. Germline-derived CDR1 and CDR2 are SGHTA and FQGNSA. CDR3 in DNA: TGTGCCGGCCGCCCCGGACCATACAATGAGCAGTTCTTC. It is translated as CAGRPGPYNEQFF.

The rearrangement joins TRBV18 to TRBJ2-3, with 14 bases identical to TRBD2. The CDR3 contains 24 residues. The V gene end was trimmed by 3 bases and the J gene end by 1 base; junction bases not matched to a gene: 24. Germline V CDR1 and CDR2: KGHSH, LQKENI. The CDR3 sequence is CASSPLLRLAGGLKGGKGTDTQYF. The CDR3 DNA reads TGTGCCAGCTCACCTCTTCTCCGACTAGCGGGAGGGCTCAAGGGAGGCAAAGGCACAGATACGCAGTATTTT.

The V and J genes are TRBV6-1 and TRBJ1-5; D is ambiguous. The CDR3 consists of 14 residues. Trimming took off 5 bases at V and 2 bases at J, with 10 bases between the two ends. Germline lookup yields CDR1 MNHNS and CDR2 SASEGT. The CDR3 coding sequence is TGTGCCAGCAGTACCAACAGTGGCAATCAGCCCCAGCATTTT. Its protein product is CASSTNSGNQPQHF.

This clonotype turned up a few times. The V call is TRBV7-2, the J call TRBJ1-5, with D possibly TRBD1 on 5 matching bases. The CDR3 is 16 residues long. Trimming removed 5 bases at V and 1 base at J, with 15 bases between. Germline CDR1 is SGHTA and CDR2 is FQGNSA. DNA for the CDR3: TGTGCCAGCAGCCGACAGTCTTCGGGGAGCAATCAGCCCCAGCATTTT. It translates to CASSRQSSGSNQPQHF.

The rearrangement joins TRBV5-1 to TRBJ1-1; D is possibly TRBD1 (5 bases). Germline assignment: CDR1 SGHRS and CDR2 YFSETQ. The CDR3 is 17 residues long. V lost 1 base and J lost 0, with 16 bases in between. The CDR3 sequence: CASSLSGVRNMNTEAFF. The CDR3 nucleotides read TGCGCCAGCAGCTTGTCGGGGGTGCGTAATATGAACACTGAAGCTTTCTTT.

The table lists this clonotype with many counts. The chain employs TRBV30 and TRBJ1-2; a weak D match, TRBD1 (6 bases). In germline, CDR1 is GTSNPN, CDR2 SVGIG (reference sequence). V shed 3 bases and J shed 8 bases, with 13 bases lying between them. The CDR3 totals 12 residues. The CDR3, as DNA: TGTGCCTGGAGCCACGGGGGCGGGGGCTACACCTTC. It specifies CAWSHGGGGYTF.

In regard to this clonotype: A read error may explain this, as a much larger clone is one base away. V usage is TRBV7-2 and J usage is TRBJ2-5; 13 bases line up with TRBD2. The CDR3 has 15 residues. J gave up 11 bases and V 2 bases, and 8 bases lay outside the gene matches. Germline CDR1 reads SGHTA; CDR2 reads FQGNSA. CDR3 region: CASSLTSGRAGEQYF. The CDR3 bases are TGTGCCAGCAGCTTAACTAGCGGGAGGGCCGGTGAGCAGTACTTC.

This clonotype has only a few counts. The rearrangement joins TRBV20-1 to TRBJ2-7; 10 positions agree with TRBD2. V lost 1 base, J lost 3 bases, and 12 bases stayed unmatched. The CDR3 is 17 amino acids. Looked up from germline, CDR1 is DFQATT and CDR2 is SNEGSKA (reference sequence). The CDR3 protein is CSARARGRGLASYEQYF. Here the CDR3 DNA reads TGCAGTGCTAGAGCCCGGGGTAGGGGACTAGCGAGCTACGAGCAGTACTTC.

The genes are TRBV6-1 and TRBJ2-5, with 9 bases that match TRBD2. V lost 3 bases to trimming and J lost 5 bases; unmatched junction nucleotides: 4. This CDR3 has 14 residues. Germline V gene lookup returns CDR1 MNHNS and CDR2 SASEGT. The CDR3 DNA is TGTGCCAGCAGTGAGGGACTAGCCCTGGAGACCCAGTACTTC. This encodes CASSEGLALETQYF.

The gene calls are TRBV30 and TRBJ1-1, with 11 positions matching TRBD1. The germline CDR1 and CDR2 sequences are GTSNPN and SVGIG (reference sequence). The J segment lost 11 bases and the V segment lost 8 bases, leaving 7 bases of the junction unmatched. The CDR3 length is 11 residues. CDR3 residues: CAGTGGGRAFF. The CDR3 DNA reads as TGTGCCGGGACAGGGGGTGGGCGGGCTTTCTTT.

This chain's CDR3 is CASSRSGDLEETQYF. DNA of the CDR3: TGTGCCAGCAGTCGCTCTGGGGACCTAGAAGAGACCCAGTACTTC. J is TRBJ2-7 and V is TRBV9, with D perhaps matching TRBD1 or TRBD2 (5 bases each). The J call may be wrong; the DNA end is better matched by TRBJ2-5. CDR1 SGDLS and CDR2 YYNGEE come from the germline V gene. The CDR3 consists of 15 residues.

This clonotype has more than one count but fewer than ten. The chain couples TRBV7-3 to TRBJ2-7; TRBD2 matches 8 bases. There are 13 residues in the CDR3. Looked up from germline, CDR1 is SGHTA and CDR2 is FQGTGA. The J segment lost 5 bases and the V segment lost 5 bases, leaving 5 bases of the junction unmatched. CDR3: CASSGRRGDEQYF. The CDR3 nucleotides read TGTGCCAGCAGCGGAAGGCGGGGGGACGAGCAGTACTTC.

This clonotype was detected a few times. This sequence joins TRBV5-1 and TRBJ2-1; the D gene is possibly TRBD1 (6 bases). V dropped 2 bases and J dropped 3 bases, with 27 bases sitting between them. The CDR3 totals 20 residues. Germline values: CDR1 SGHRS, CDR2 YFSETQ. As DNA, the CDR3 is TGCGCCAGCAGCTTAATGGACTGGTCCTCTTCGGACAGCCTCTACAATGAGCAGTTCTTC. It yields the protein CASSLMDWSSSDSLYNEQFF.

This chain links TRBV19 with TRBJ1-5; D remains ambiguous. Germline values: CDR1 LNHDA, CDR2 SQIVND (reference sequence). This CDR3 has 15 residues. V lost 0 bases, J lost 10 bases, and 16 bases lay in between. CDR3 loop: CASSIDSSPIDPQHF. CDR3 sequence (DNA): TGTGCCAGTAGTATAGATAGCAGCCCGATCGACCCCCAGCATTTT.

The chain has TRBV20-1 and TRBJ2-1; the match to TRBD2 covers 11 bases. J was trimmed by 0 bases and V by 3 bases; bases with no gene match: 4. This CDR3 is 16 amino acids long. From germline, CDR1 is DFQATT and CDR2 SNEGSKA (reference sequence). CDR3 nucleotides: TGCAGTGCTAGCACTAGCGGGGGTTACTCCTACAATGAGCAGTTCTTC. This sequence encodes CSASTSGGYSYNEQFF.

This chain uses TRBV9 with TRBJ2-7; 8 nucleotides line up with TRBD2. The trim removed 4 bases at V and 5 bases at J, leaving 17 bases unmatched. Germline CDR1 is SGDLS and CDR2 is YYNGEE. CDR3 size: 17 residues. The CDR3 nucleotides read TGTGCCAGCAGCTGGGCGGGGGGCCTGGGTGTGGACCACGAGCAGTACTTC. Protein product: CASSWAGGLGVDHEQYF.

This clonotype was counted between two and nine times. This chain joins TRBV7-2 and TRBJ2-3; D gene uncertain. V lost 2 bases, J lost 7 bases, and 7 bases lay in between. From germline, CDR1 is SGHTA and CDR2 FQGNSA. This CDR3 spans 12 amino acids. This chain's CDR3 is CASSLSRHTQYF. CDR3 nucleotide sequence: TGTGCCAGCAGCTTATCTAGACATACGCAGTATTTT.

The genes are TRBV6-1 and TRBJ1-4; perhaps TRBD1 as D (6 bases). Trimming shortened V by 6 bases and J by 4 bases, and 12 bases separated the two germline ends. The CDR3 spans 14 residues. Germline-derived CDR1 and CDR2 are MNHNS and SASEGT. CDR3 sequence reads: CASRRTADNEKLFF. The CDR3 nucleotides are TGTGCCAGCAGGAGGACAGCGGATAATGAAAAACTGTTTTTT.

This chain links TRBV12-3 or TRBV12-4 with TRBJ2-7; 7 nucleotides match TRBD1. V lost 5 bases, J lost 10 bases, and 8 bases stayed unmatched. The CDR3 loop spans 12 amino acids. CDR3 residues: CASSKTGQIQYF. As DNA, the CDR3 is TGTGCCAGCAGTAAAACGGGACAGATTCAGTACTTC.

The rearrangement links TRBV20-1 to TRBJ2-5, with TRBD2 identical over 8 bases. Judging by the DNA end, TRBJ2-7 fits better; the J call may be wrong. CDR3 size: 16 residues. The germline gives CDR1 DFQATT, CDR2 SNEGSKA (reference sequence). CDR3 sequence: CSARDGRAGVTYEQYF. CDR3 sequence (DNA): TGCAGTGCTAGAGATGGGAGAGCGGGAGTCACCTACGAGCAGTACTTC.

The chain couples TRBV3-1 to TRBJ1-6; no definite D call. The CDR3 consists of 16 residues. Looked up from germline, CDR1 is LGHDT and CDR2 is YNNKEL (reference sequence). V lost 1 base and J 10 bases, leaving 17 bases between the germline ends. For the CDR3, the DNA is TGTGCCAGCAGCCAAGTTGGGTCAGCGGGAAGGTCACCCCTCCACTTT. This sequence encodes CASSQVGSAGRSPLHF.

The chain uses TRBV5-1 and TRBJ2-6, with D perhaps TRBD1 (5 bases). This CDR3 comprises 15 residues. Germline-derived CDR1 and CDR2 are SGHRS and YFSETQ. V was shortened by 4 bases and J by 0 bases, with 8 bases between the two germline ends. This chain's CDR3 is CASSPRDSGANVLTF. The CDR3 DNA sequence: TGCGCCAGCAGCCCCAGGGACTCTGGGGCCAACGTCCTGACTTTC.

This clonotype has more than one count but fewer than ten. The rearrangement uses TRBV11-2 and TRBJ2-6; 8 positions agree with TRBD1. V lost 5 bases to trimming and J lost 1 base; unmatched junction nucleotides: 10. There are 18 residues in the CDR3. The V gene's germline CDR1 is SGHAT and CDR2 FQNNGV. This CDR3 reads CASSPRTGQRSGANVLTF. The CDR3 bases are TGTGCCAGCAGCCCCCGGACAGGGCAACGATCTGGGGCCAACGTCCTGACTTTC.

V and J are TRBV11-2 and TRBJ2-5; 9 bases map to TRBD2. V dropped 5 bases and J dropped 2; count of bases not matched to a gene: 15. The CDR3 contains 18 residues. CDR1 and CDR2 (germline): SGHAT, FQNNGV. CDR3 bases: TGTGCCAGCAGCCAAGCACCCGGGCTAGCGGGGAAACAAGAGACCCAGTACTTC. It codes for CASSQAPGLAGKQETQYF.